This is a list of T cell receptor beta chains from one sample in a study of T cell repertoires in cytomegalovirus infection. TCRdb re-called the reads with MiXCR, one entry per CDR3 protein. The profile shows 150,000 to 180,000 distinct CDR3 sequences, around 20% of them singletons. The sequenced sample was PBMCs. These receptors originate from a human donor in good health (CMV status not recorded). Some clones in this sample may be carry-over from other donors' samples. Each CDR3 is given without its conserved first and last residue.

cdr3_aa v_call cdr3_length j_call
SANFDRYNEQF TRBV20-1 11 TRBJ2-1
ASSSTGVNTEAF TRBV5-1 12 TRBJ1-1
ASSLDRVDTEAF TRBV28 12 TRBJ1-1
ASSFNGGPQETQY TRBV5-1 13 TRBJ2-5
ASSSTGGNIQY TRBV12-3/TRBV12-4 11 TRBJ2-4
ASSWSPRTEGLF TRBV7-3 12 TRBJ2-1
AGSPGTSGGSCEQY TRBV18 14 TRBJ2-7
ASSELNTEAF TRBV2 10 TRBJ1-1
ASSPGWDYGYT TRBV28 11 TRBJ1-2
ASSRVFSYEQY TRBV28 11 TRBJ2-7
ASSFGGRADEQF TRBV7-4 12 TRBJ2-1
SARVTPPEAF TRBV20-1 10 TRBJ1-1
ASSPGQGDNSPLH TRBV28 13 TRBJ1-6
ASSLQGSNTEAF TRBV7-9 12 TRBJ1-1
ASSLELAGGHEQY TRBV7-8 13 TRBJ2-7
ASSQVDSPLH TRBV14 10 TRBJ1-6
SVGWAFRQGTNADTQY TRBV29-1 16 TRBJ2-3
ASRRDRARGSNQPQH TRBV19 15 TRBJ1-5
ASSSQGGIRGGNEQY TRBV12-3/TRBV12-4 15 TRBJ2-7
ASRPPGQGLYEQY TRBV2 13 TRBJ2-7
ASSIQGFHSYNEQF TRBV7-8 14 TRBJ2-1
ASGLRSPLH TRBV12-5 9 TRBJ1-6
ASQGGNYGYT TRBV28 10 TRBJ1-2
ASSQDWSSYNEQF TRBV12-3/TRBV12-4 13 TRBJ2-1
ASSPTGNVKYEQY TRBV7-9 13 TRBJ2-7
ASSQALREQF TRBV12-3/TRBV12-4 10 TRBJ2-1
ASSFPGTEQY TRBV28 10 TRBJ2-7
ASRPTGALNQPQH TRBV6-2/TRBV6-3 13 TRBJ1-5
ASSPYSDRSYEQY TRBV5-4 13 TRBJ2-7
ASSSNRVYSNQPQH TRBV27 14 TRBJ1-5
ASSQGGATHSYEQY TRBV7-9 14 TRBJ2-7
ASSLGFSGGDYEQY TRBV7-2 14 TRBJ2-7
SARDLLAGGSMNEQF TRBV20-1 15 TRBJ2-1
ASTSHRGGEQY TRBV28 11 TRBJ2-7
ASSLADREGKTQY TRBV7-2 13 TRBJ2-5
AISERGNQETQY TRBV10-3 12 TRBJ2-5